This passage covers 23 T cell receptor beta chains from one sample sequenced in a study of blood T cell repertoires in COVID-19 (TCRdb year 2020). Preparation of the library involved the immunoSEQ multiplex PCR assay. Entries here come from immuneACCESS through TCRdb and include only in-frame sequences with V and J called. Some clones fail to appear in such tables; in the studies checked, an unresolved V gene covers under half of the shortfall, and the cause of the remainder is unknown. The sample includes some 250,000 clones, with around 88% observed a single time. The top ten clonotypes cover about 3% of the sample. Input material: peripheral blood. These receptor sequences come from a woman in her 30s who had recovered from COVID-19.

This rearrangement joins TRBV2 to TRBJ2-7; TRBD1 matches at 8 bases. This CDR3 region has 14 residues. CDR1 SNHLY and CDR2 FYNNEI come from the germline V gene. V lost 6 bases and J lost 7; bases outside the gene matches: 11. CDR3 region: CASRVDRAPLEQYF. The CDR3 DNA follows: TGTGCCAGCAGGGTGGACAGGGCCCCTCTTGAGCAGTACTTC.

V is TRBV2 and J is TRBJ2-7, with a weak D call TRBD2 (6 bases). V lost 5 bases and J lost 5, with 10 bases in between. Germline assignment: CDR1 SNHLY and CDR2 FYNNEI. The CDR3 is made up of 12 amino acids. CDR3 loop: CASSPGGHEQYF. The CDR3 region has the DNA TGTGCCAGCAGTCCCGGGGGACACGAGCAGTACTTC.

The chain joins TRBV7-8 to TRBJ2-1; D uncertain. The CDR3 totals 14 residues. Trimming took off 1 base at V and 8 bases at J, with 12 bases between the two ends. Germline V gene sequence: CDR1 SGHVS, CDR2 FQNEAQ. CDR3: CASSLGPPEHEQFF. The CDR3 region has the DNA TGTGCCAGCAGCTTAGGGCCACCTGAACATGAGCAGTTCTTC.

This clone was counted between two and nine times. The chain combines TRBV7-9 with TRBJ2-7; 7 bases agree with TRBD1. The CDR3 loop spans 13 amino acids. V trimming: 1 base; J trimming: 3 bases; junction bases outside the gene matches: 0. The germline V gene has CDR1 SEHNR and CDR2 FQNEAQ (reference sequence). CDR3 in amino acids: CASSLGDSYEQYF. The CDR3 nucleotides read TGTGCCAGCAGCTTAGGGGACAGCTACGAGCAGTACTTC.

The rearrangement uses TRBV2 and TRBJ2-2; D is undetermined. CDR3 length: 15 amino acids. V was cut by 3 bases and J by 1 base, with 9 bases left in between. Germline-derived CDR1 and CDR2 are SNHLY and FYNNEI. This chain's CDR3 is CASSELTRNTGELFF. CDR3 sequence (DNA): TGTGCCAGCAGTGAGCTGACACGGAACACCGGGGAGCTGTTTTTT.

This clone was recorded once. The chain carries TRBV7-6 and TRBJ2-6, with D uncertain. V was clipped by 4 bases and J by 2 bases, with 15 bases between them. Germline V gene sequence: CDR1 SGHVS, CDR2 FNYEAQ. There are 17 residues in the CDR3. CDR3 in amino acids: CASSSDMFQPGANVLTF. The CDR3 nucleotides read TGTGCCAGCAGCTCTGACATGTTCCAGCCTGGGGCCAACGTCCTGACTTTC.

This chain connects TRBV9 to TRBJ2-1, with 7 bases matching TRBD2. The CDR3 has 14 amino acids. The V and J ends lost 4 bases and 4 bases, in that order; junction bases with no gene match: 5. Germline CDR1 and CDR2: SGDLS and YYNGEE. CDR3 protein: CASSREGTYNEQFF. The CDR3 DNA reads TGTGCCAGCAGCAGGGAGGGGACTTACAATGAGCAGTTCTTC.

V is TRBV18 and J is TRBJ1-1; D is possibly TRBD1 (5 bases). Trimming took 6 bases from V and 0 from J, leaving 17 bases between them. CDR1 KGHSH and CDR2 LQKENI come from the germline V gene. The CDR3 length is 16 residues. This CDR3 is CASSVGVAGLNTEAFF. The CDR3 nucleotides read TGTGCCAGCTCTGTAGGGGTAGCGGGGCTGAACACTGAAGCTTTCTTT.

This chain connects TRBV5-6 to TRBJ2-1; TRBD2 agrees at 11 bases. This CDR3 has 18 residues. Germline V CDR1 and CDR2: SGHDT, YYEEEE. V shed 4 bases, J shed 0 bases, and the junction held 9 bases outside the gene matches. CDR3: CASSRRTSGSSSYNEQFF. The DNA for the CDR3 is TGTGCCAGCAGCCGCCGGACTAGCGGGTCTAGCTCCTACAATGAGCAGTTCTTC. Full variable domain (remainder filled in from reference TRBV5-6 and TRBJ2-1): DAGVTQSPTHLIKTRGQQVTLRCSPKSGHDTVSWYQQALGQGPQFIFQYYEEEERQRGNFPDRFSGHQFPNYSSELNVNALLLGDSALYLCASSRRTSGSSSYNEQFFGPGTRLTVL.

This rearrangement joins TRBV19 to TRBJ2-1; 9 nucleotides agree with TRBD2. The CDR3 covers 16 residues. Per germline, CDR1 LNHDA and CDR2 SQIVND (reference sequence). V was pared by 3 bases and J by 4 bases, with 7 bases of the junction left unmatched. CDR3 in DNA: TGTGCCAGTAGTATTGACCCGCGGGGGGGGTACAATGAGCAGTTCTTC. Protein product: CASSIDPRGGYNEQFF.

The rearrangement joins TRBV3-1 (or the pseudogene TRBV3-2) to TRBJ2-7, with TRBD2 identical over 9 bases. Germline V gives CDR1 LGHDT, CDR2 YNNKEL (reference sequence). The CDR3 is made up of 15 amino acids. V was pared by 0 bases and J by 6 bases, with 6 bases of the junction left unmatched. CDR3 DNA: TGTGCCAGCAGCCAAGATGCGGGGGGGCGTCGCGAGCAGTACTTC. This translates into CASSQDAGGRREQYF.

The chain uses TRBV25-1 and TRBJ2-2, with D perhaps TRBD1 (5 bases). Germline values: CDR1 MGHDK, CDR2 SYGVNS. The ends were cut back, 6 bases at V and 6 bases at J, with 11 bases in the middle. The CDR3 contains 13 residues. CDR3 in amino acids: CASSAVGPGELFF. DNA of the CDR3: TGTGCCAGCAGCGCAGTGGGGCCCGGGGAGCTGTTTTTT.

CDR3 loop: CASSEVSSGYNEQFF. The CDR3 DNA reads TGTGCCAGCAGTGAGGTTTCTAGCGGTTACAATGAGCAGTTCTTC. The chain carries TRBV25-1 and TRBJ2-1, with 7 bases matching TRBD2. The CDR3 runs to 15 residues. Per the germline V gene, CDR1 is MGHDK and CDR2 is SYGVNS. The V and J ends lost 3 bases and 4 bases, in that order; junction bases with no gene match: 6.

The rearrangement links TRBV12-3 or TRBV12-4 to TRBJ1-2, with 8 bases identical to TRBD1. This CDR3 has 12 amino acids. Trimming removed 8 bases from V and 8 bases from J; junction bases left unmatched: 7. CDR3 sequence (DNA): TGTGCCAGCCGTACAGGGGGGAAAGGCTACACCTTC. Translation gives CASRTGGKGYTF.

The chain couples TRBV27 to TRBJ2-5; 8 bases match TRBD2. J gave up 3 bases and V 8 bases, and 20 bases lay outside the gene matches. Germline V gene sequence: CDR1 MNHEY, CDR2 SMNVEV (reference sequence). The CDR3 has 18 amino acids. The CDR3 protein is CASAGARRSGGFKETQYF. The CDR3 coding sequence is TGTGCCAGCGCGGGGGCCCGTCGGAGCGGGGGCTTCAAAGAGACCCAGTACTTC.

J is TRBJ2-3 and V is TRBV11-3, with 7 bases that match TRBD1. The CDR3 extends over 16 amino acids. Germline CDR1 and CDR2: SGHNT and YENEEA. Trimming cost V 4 bases and J 2 bases; bases outside gene matches: 9. The chain's CDR3 is CASSSERDSPTDTQYF. CDR3 nucleotides: TGTGCCAGCAGCTCAGAAAGGGACAGCCCCACAGATACGCAGTATTTT.

This clone has only one observation. This CDR3 is CASSYPFGVRENYGYTF. The CDR3 DNA is TGTGCCAGCAGTTACCCTTTCGGGGTGAGGGAAAACTATGGCTACACCTTC. V gene TRBV6-2 or TRBV6-3 combines with J gene TRBJ1-2; D gene unclear. CDR1 is MNHEY, CDR2 SVGEGT, per germline. The V gene lost 2 bases and the J gene lost 2 bases, with 18 bases spanning the gap. The CDR3 spans 17 residues.

V and J are TRBV5-4 and TRBJ2-5; a possible D gene is TRBD1 (5 bases). Between the trimmed V and J ends, which lost 1 base and 3 bases, there was a span of 13 bases. Germline CDR1 reads SGHNT; CDR2 reads YYREEE (reference sequence). This CDR3 comprises 15 residues. CDR3 in DNA: TGTGCCAGCAGCTTGAGCAGGGCCATGAAAGAGACCCAGTACTTC. Translation gives CASSLSRAMKETQYF.

The J gene is TRBJ1-5, the V gene TRBV18; 7 bases fit TRBD1. The CDR3 totals 16 residues. Germline V CDR1 and CDR2: KGHSH, LQKENI. The junction had 10 bases not matched to a gene; V was cut back by 3 bases and J by 5 bases. CDR3 sequence reads: CASSPGATGRDQPQHF. The CDR3 bases are TGTGCCAGCTCACCCGGGGCGACAGGGCGGGATCAGCCCCAGCATTTT. Variable domain in full (rest from reference TRBV18 and TRBJ1-5): NAGVMQNPRHLVRRRGQEARLRCSPMKGHSHVYWYRQLPEEGLKFMVYLQKENIIDESGMPKERFSAEFPKEGPSILRIQQVVRGDSAAYFCASSPGATGRDQPQHFGDGTRLSIL.

This clone was seen a few times. The chain has TRBV10-3 and TRBJ2-2; 9 bases align to TRBD1. This CDR3 has 14 residues. Germline V gene data show CDR1 as ENHRY and CDR2 as SYGVKD. Trimming took 7 bases from V and 5 from J; bases not matched to a gene: 5. The CDR3, as DNA: TGTGCCATCAACGACAGGGGGATTACCGGGGAGCTGTTTTTT. As protein: CAINDRGITGELFF.

This chain links TRBV21-1 with TRBJ2-7; the table's TRBD1 call for D was not verified on the DNA. TRBV21-1 is a pseudogene. The CDR3 covers 18 residues. CDR3 amino acids: CASSTSCLKRDREYEQYF. CDR3 DNA: TGTGCCAGCAGCACCTCTTGCCTTAAACGGGACAGGGAGTACGAGCAGTACTTC.

The genes are TRBV7-3 and TRBJ2-3, with TRBD2 matching 9 bases. Germline trimming cut 5 bases from V and 4 bases from J; bases unmatched to any gene: 7. This CDR3 has 15 amino acids. The germline V gene has CDR1 SGHTA and CDR2 FQGTGA. CDR3 bases: TGTGCCAGCAGCCCGAGCGGCGGGGGGGCAGATACGCAGTATTTT. Translating it yields CASSPSGGGADTQYF.

About this clone itself: The sample carries other DNA sequences with the same CDR3. The genes are TRBV3-1 (or the pseudogene TRBV3-2) and TRBJ1-6, with D unresolved. This CDR3 is 15 amino acids long. The germline V gene encodes CDR1 LGHDT and CDR2 YNNKEL (reference sequence). Trimming removed 1 base from V and 0 bases from J, with 4 bases in between. CDR3: CASSQGSSYNSPLHF. CDR3 DNA: TGTGCCAGCAGCCAAGGGAGCTCCTATAATTCACCCCTCCACTTT.